Below are 32 T cell receptor beta chains sequenced from a single sample in a study of blood T cells in healthy people across ages. Alongside a J-beta primer mix, a sample-barcoded 5' primer served in a second PCR lasting about 7 to 12 cycles. From the 5' RACE reads, TCRdb called clonotypes with MiXCR, one entry per CDR3 protein. The sample lists around 1,800,000 distinct CDR3 sequences, approximately 40% seen once, with under 25% in the top ten. Specimen: blood. Source of these receptors: a human donor in good health.

There are a few counts of this clonotype. This chain joins TRBV6-2 or TRBV6-3 and TRBJ1-6, with 9 bases matching TRBD1. J was trimmed by 9 bases and V by 5 bases; bases with no gene match: 5. CDR1 is MNHEY, CDR2 SVGEGT, per germline. The CDR3 has 14 residues. CDR3: CASSPDRGSSPLHF. The CDR3 DNA sequence: TGTGCCAGCAGTCCGGACAGGGGTTCTTCACCCCTCCACTTT.

This clonotype was picked up a small number of times. This chain uses TRBV2 with TRBJ2-3; unclear D gene. The CDR3 is 12 amino acids. V was trimmed by 2 bases and J by 12 bases, leaving 12 bases between them. Germline lookup yields CDR1 SNHLY and CDR2 FYNNEI. The CDR3 reads CASSEYTETQYF. In DNA form, the CDR3 reads TGTGCCAGCAGTGAATATACGGAGACCCAGTATTTT. Full variable domain (remainder filled in from reference TRBV2 and TRBJ2-3): EPEVTQTPSHQVTQMGQEVILRCVPISNHLYFYWYRQILGQKVEFLVSFYNNEISEKSEIFDDQFSVERPDGSNFTLKIRSTKLEDSAMYFCASSEYTETQYFGPGTRLTVL.

In its sample, this clonotype was seen a few times. The V gene is TRBV19, the J gene TRBJ2-5; 8 nucleotides line up with TRBD2. Germline V gene lookup returns CDR1 LNHDA and CDR2 SQIVND (reference sequence). V lost 7 bases and J lost 2; bases outside the gene matches: 6. The CDR3 has 14 amino acids. CDR3 protein: CASKELAAQETQYF. CDR3 DNA: TGTGCCAGTAAAGAACTAGCGGCTCAAGAGACCCAGTACTTC. The complete variable domain, with remaining parts taken from reference TRBV19 and TRBJ2-5, reads DGGITQSPKYLFRKEGQNVTLSCEQNLNHDAMYWYRQDPGQGLRLIYYSQIVNDFQKGDIAEGYSVSREKKESFPLTVTSAQKNPTAFYLCASKELAAQETQYFGPGTRLLVL.

The chain uses TRBV29-1 and TRBJ1-4; the match to TRBD1 covers 10 bases. Germline V lookup: CDR1 SQVTM, CDR2 ANQGSEA. The CDR3 contains 13 residues. After removal of 7 bases from V and 5 bases from J, the junction contained 4 bases not matched to a gene. CDR3 protein: CSAADRGNEKLFF. CDR3 DNA sequence: TGCAGCGCCGCGGACAGGGGGAATGAAAAACTGTTTTTT.

The CDR3 loop reads CSARTGGRRGEKLFF. CDR3 DNA: TGCAGTGCTAGAACGGGAGGGAGACGAGGAGAAAAACTGTTTTTT. The V gene is TRBV20-1, the J gene TRBJ1-4, with D uncertain. CDR3 length: 15 amino acids. Looked up from germline, CDR1 is DFQATT and CDR2 is SNEGSKA (reference sequence). The V gene lost 2 bases and the J gene lost 8 bases, with 18 bases spanning the gap.

This clonotype was seen more than once but under ten times. The chain couples TRBV12-3 or TRBV12-4 to TRBJ2-4, with D possibly TRBD1 on 5 matching bases. The V gene lost 7 bases and the J gene lost 0 bases, with 7 bases spanning the gap. The CDR3 runs to 13 residues. Written as DNA, the CDR3 is TGTGCCAGCAAGCAGGGAGCCAAAAACATTCAGTACTTC. This encodes CASKQGAKNIQYF.

The gene calls are TRBV4-1 and TRBJ1-5, with a possible D match to TRBD1 (5 bases). The germline V gene has CDR1 MGHRA and CDR2 YSYEKL. This CDR3 has 15 amino acids. Trimming stripped 3 bases from V and 1 base from J, with 10 bases between. The CDR3 region has the DNA TGCGCCAGCAGCCAGTACCGGGACAGCAATCAGCCCCAGCATTTT. The encoded protein is CASSQYRDSNQPQHF.

The rearrangement links TRBV5-1 to TRBJ2-3; possible D gene TRBD1, 6 bases. The CDR3 is 17 amino acids. From germline, CDR1 is SGHRS and CDR2 YFSETQ. The V and J ends lost 0 bases and 3 bases respectively, with 17 bases between them. The CDR3 reads CASSLGSWTEGTDTQYF. The CDR3 bases are TGCGCCAGCAGCTTGGGGTCGTGGACAGAAGGTACAGATACGCAGTATTTT.

The chain uses TRBV12-3 or TRBV12-4 and TRBJ2-5; 16 bases agree with TRBD2. The trim removed 10 bases at V and 4 bases at J, leaving 6 bases unmatched. This CDR3 is built from 15 residues. CDR3 amino acids: CATGLAGGPGETQYF. In DNA form, the CDR3 reads TGTGCCACGGGACTAGCGGGGGGGCCGGGAGAGACCCAGTACTTC.

This clonotype was seen only a few times. The chain couples TRBV20-1 to TRBJ2-4; the D gene is possibly TRBD2 (7 bases). The J call could be wrong; TRBJ2-7 is a better fit for the DNA end. This CDR3 spans 14 amino acids. Per germline, CDR1 DFQATT and CDR2 SNEGSKA (reference sequence). The DNA of the CDR3 is TGCAGTGCTAGCCTGGCGGGGGCTACCTACGAGCAGTACTTC. Protein: CSASLAGATYEQYF.

In this sample, this clonotype turned up a few times. This chain uses TRBV12-3 or TRBV12-4 with TRBJ1-2, with no clear D. The CDR3 sequence is 13 residues long. V lost 3 bases and J 7 bases, leaving 12 bases between the germline ends. The CDR3 loop reads CASSFGRGSGYTF. CDR3 DNA sequence: TGTGCCAGCAGTTTTGGTCGGGGATCTGGCTACACCTTC.

This clonotype was observed once. This sequence joins TRBV7-9 and TRBJ2-4; 8 nucleotides align to TRBD2. The assigned J gene may be wrong: the sequence end matches TRBJ2-7 better. The CDR3 sequence is 15 residues long. Germline values: CDR1 SEHNR, CDR2 FQNEAQ (reference sequence). CDR3 in amino acids: CASSNGGVGSYEQYF. The CDR3 bases are TGTGCCAGCAGCAACGGGGGGGTAGGCTCCTACGAGCAGTACTTC.

This clonotype has more than one count but fewer than ten. The V gene is TRBV6-5, the J gene TRBJ1-2; no definite D call. The CDR3 consists of 12 residues. Germline assignment: CDR1 MNHEY and CDR2 SVGAGI. The V and J ends lost 8 bases and 6 bases respectively, with 13 bases between them. The CDR3 protein is CASWRTNHGYTF. The CDR3 nucleotides are TGTGCCAGCTGGCGAACAAACCATGGCTACACCTTC.

V usage is TRBV5-5 and J usage is TRBJ2-7, with D tentatively TRBD2 (6 bases). V lost 5 bases to trimming and J lost 3 bases, with 15 bases between them. This CDR3 comprises 14 residues. The germline gives CDR1 SGHKS, CDR2 YYEKEE (reference sequence). The CDR3 DNA sequence: TGTGCCAGCAGATCTTCTAGCGCCGGCTACGAGCAGTACTTC. This codes for CASRSSSAGYEQYF.

The sample holds a few counts of this clonotype. The chain couples TRBV12-3 or TRBV12-4 to TRBJ1-5; no clear D. Trimming left V 0 bases short and J 3 bases short, with 3 bases between. The CDR3 runs 13 residues. CDR3 sequence (DNA): TGTGCCAGCAGTTTAGCGATCAATCAGCCCCAGCATTTT. As protein: CASSLAINQPQHF.

This clonotype was detected a few times. V gene TRBV20-1 combines with J gene TRBJ1-1; D call uncertain. Deletions cut 0 bases from V and 4 bases from J, with 3 bases between. The CDR3 covers 11 residues. The germline V gene has CDR1 DFQATT and CDR2 SNEGSKA (reference sequence). CDR3 amino acids: CSARDVTEAFF. The CDR3 DNA is TGCAGTGCTAGAGACGTCACTGAAGCTTTCTTT.

V usage is TRBV10-3 and J usage is TRBJ2-3; D remains unclear. Per the germline V gene, CDR1 is ENHRY and CDR2 is SYGVKD. Trimming cost V 3 bases and J 6 bases, with 10 bases left between them. This CDR3 contains 13 residues. CDR3 nucleotides: TGTGCCATCAGTGACGCCCGCGGCGATACGCAGTATTTT. Translated, it gives CAISDARGDTQYF.

This clonotype has only a few counts. The rearrangement joins TRBV7-2 to TRBJ2-4; D is unresolved. CDR3 length equals 13 residues. Germline V lookup: CDR1 SGHTA, CDR2 FQGNSA. V lost 5 bases, J lost 12 bases, and 17 bases lay in between. The chain's CDR3 is CASSTAGQFGQYF. In DNA, the CDR3 is TGTGCCAGCAGCACCGCCGGGCAATTTGGTCAGTACTTC. Drawing the rest from reference TRBV7-2 and TRBJ2-4, the complete variable domain is GAGVSQSPSNKVTEKGKDVELRCDPISGHTALYWYRQSLGQGLEFLIYFQGNSAPDKSGLPSDRFSAERTGGSVSTLTIQRTQQEDSAVYLCASSTAGQFGQYFGAGTRLSVL.

This clonotype has only a few counts. The chain carries TRBV6-5 and TRBJ2-1, with D possibly being TRBD1 (6 bases). Germline loops: CDR1 MNHEY, CDR2 SVGAGI. This CDR3 comprises 12 residues. V was pared by 6 bases and J by 10 bases, with 13 bases between. The CDR3 sequence: CASRSGVGEQFF. CDR3 coding DNA: TGTGCCAGCAGGTCAGGGGTTGGGGAGCAGTTCTTC.

This chain joins TRBV5-5 and TRBJ1-2, with D possibly matching TRBD1 (5 bases). Germline CDR1 SGHKS, CDR2 YYEKEE (reference sequence). V lost 0 bases and J 6 bases, leaving 24 bases between the germline ends. The CDR3 is 18 amino acids. The CDR3 nucleotides read TGTGCCAGCAGCTTGGGGGGGAGTGGGGACCTCAATCTTCATGGCTACACCTTC. It encodes CASSLGGSGDLNLHGYTF.

This clonotype was found a few times. V gene TRBV29-1 combines with J gene TRBJ2-7, with D perhaps assigned TRBD1 or TRBD2 (5 bases each). V lost 6 bases to trimming and J lost 2 bases, with 17 bases between them. Germline assignment: CDR1 SQVTM and CDR2 ANQGSEA. The CDR3 runs to 14 residues. CDR3 loop: CSVAGTSHPYEQYF. The CDR3 DNA is TGCAGCGTAGCCGGGACCTCCCACCCCTACGAGCAGTACTTC.

The chain has TRBV27 and TRBJ1-5, with D maybe TRBD1 (5 bases). Looked up from germline, CDR1 is MNHEY and CDR2 is SMNVEV (reference sequence). V lost 1 base and J 7 bases, leaving 11 bases between the germline ends. The CDR3 totals 14 residues. The CDR3 DNA is TGTGCCAGCAGTTTATGGGCAGGGCGGCAGCCCCAGCATTTT. Amino acid sequence: CASSLWAGRQPQHF.

This clonotype was detected ten times or more. The chain combines TRBV20-1 with TRBJ1-2; D is ambiguous. The CDR3 extends over 13 amino acids. The germline V gene encodes CDR1 DFQATT and CDR2 SNEGSKA (reference sequence). V was pared by 1 base and J by 8 bases, with 14 bases between. CDR3 sequence (DNA): TGCAGTGCTAGAGTCGGCCAGGAGCGAGGCTACACCTTC. Translated: CSARVGQERGYTF.

The V call is TRBV7-2, the J call TRBJ2-1; D is undetermined. Between the trimmed V and J ends, which lost 3 bases and 9 bases, there was a span of 18 bases. The CDR3 length is 15 residues. CDR1 is SGHTA and CDR2 is FQGNSA in the germline V gene. The CDR3 here is CASSFRATTGSEQFF. CDR3 nucleotide sequence: TGTGCCAGCAGCTTCCGGGCTACAACGGGCAGTGAGCAGTTCTTC.

This clonotype was picked up a small number of times. This chain connects TRBV28 to TRBJ2-5; D unresolved. The DNA end favors TRBJ2-7, so the J call may be wrong. The germline V gene has CDR1 MDHEN and CDR2 SYDVKM. This CDR3 is 13 amino acids long. The DNA for the CDR3 is TGTGCCAGCAGTTTAAATTACGGATCCGAGCAGTACTTC. This sequence encodes CASSLNYGSEQYF.

This clonotype was found a few times. The chain uses TRBV9 and TRBJ2-3; TRBD2 might be the D (6 bases). Germline V CDR1 and CDR2: SGDLS, YYNGEE. V lost 1 base, J lost 0 bases, and 12 bases lay in between. This CDR3 comprises 16 residues. This CDR3 reads CASSVLGGSSTDTQYF. The CDR3 bases are TGTGCCAGCAGCGTATTGGGGGGTTCTAGCACAGATACGCAGTATTTT.

The rearrangement uses TRBV4-2 and TRBJ2-6; the D gene could be TRBD1 or TRBD2 (6 bases each). This CDR3 has 18 residues. Per germline, CDR1 LGHNA and CDR2 YNFKEQ. V was pared by 4 bases and J by 2 bases, with 18 bases between. CDR3 DNA: TGTGCCAGCAGCCCCCATGGAGGGGGAGAAGCTGGGGCCAACGTCCTGACTTTC. Amino acids: CASSPHGGGEAGANVLTF.

CDR3 sequence: CASRGTGVRSAFF. In DNA, the CDR3 is TGTGCCAGCAGGGGGACAGGGGTCAGGTCGGCTTTCTTT. The V gene is TRBV6-2 or TRBV6-3, the J gene TRBJ1-1, with 10 bases that match TRBD1. After removal of 6 bases from V and 11 bases from J, the junction contained 9 bases not matched to a gene. This CDR3 contains 13 residues. The germline CDR1 and CDR2 sequences are MNHEY and SVGEGT.

In the case of this clonotype: Sequence at one end of the junction differs from germline and may be a read error. The V gene is TRBV29-1, the J gene TRBJ2-6; D call uncertain. Germline V gene lookup returns CDR1 SQVTM and CDR2 ANQGSEA. This CDR3 is 13 amino acids long. DNA of the CDR3: TGCGGCGTTGTTATGGCTGGGGCCAACGTCCTGACTTTC. Translated, it gives CGVVMAGANVLTF.

This clonotype showed up just a few times. V is TRBV10-3 and J is TRBJ2-7; the D is unclear. Trimming removed 0 bases at V and 2 bases at J, with 5 bases between. The CDR3 loop spans 13 amino acids. Germline values: CDR1 ENHRY, CDR2 SYGVKD. The CDR3 sequence is CAISESATYEQYF. CDR3 coding DNA: TGTGCCATCAGTGAGTCGGCAACCTACGAGCAGTACTTC.

The chain links TRBV9 to TRBJ2-5; D is possibly TRBD1 (6 bases). The J call is in doubt because the DNA end fits TRBJ2-7 better. Looked up from germline, CDR1 is SGDLS and CDR2 is YYNGEE. The CDR3 length is 15 residues. In nucleotides, the CDR3 is TGTGCCAGCAGCGTGGGTGGGACACTCTCCTACGAGCAGTACTTC. Encoded protein: CASSVGGTLSYEQYF.

The rearrangement links TRBV12-3 or TRBV12-4 to TRBJ2-1; D tentatively fits TRBD1 or TRBD2 (5 bases each). V gave up 6 bases and J gave up 8 bases, with 17 bases separating them. The CDR3 is 14 amino acids. DNA for the CDR3: TGTGCCAGCAGCCTCAGGGTGACCGGGGATGAGCAGTTCTTC. Amino acids: CASSLRVTGDEQFF.